This passage covers 13 T cell receptor beta chains from one sample sequenced in a study of blood T cell repertoires in COVID-19. TCRdb keeps only in-frame clones here, not all; method: immunoSEQ multiplex PCR. The sample holds 80,000 or so clones, roughly 85% seen once. Material for sequencing was peripheral blood. The receptors come from a man in his fifties with COVID-19, enrolled during active disease.

V gene TRBV6-5 combines with J gene TRBJ1-2, with D possibly matching TRBD1 (5 bases). The CDR3 is 15 residues long. Trimming stripped 0 bases from V and 5 bases from J, with 13 bases between. Germline V gene sequence: CDR1 MNHEY, CDR2 SVGAGI. The DNA for the CDR3 is TGTGCCAGCAGTTACTCAACGGGGCGGGGGTATGGCTACACCTTC. Translation: CASSYSTGRGYGYTF.

This chain uses TRBV6-5 with TRBJ1-5, with D perhaps matching TRBD1 (6 bases). The germline V and J ends were trimmed by 7 bases and 0 bases, with 10 bases remaining between them. The germline CDR1 and CDR2 sequences are MNHEY and SVGAGI. The CDR3 runs to 14 residues. CDR3 residues: CASNRDNSNQPQHF. CDR3 nucleotides: TGTGCCAGCAACCGGGACAATAGCAATCAGCCCCAGCATTTT.

The gene calls are TRBV3-1 (or the pseudogene TRBV3-2) and TRBJ2-2, with D hard to call. There are 14 residues in the CDR3. With 4 bases removed from V and 5 bases from J, the gap between germline ends came to 11 bases. CDR1 and CDR2 from the germline V gene are LGHDT and YNNKEL (reference sequence). The CDR3 DNA follows: TGTGCCAGCAGCCTTTCCCCCGGGACCGGGGAGCTGTTTTTT. Translation gives CASSLSPGTGELFF.

The chain joins TRBV7-3 to TRBJ2-1; 8 bases map to TRBD2. J gave up 1 base and V 2 bases, and 1 base lay outside the gene matches. Looked up from germline, CDR1 is SGHTA and CDR2 is FQGTGA. The CDR3 is 15 residues long. The CDR3 nucleotides are TGTGCCAGCAGCTTATTAGCGGGGTCCTACAATGAGCAGTTCTTC. Translated: CASSLLAGSYNEQFF.

Here the CDR3 reads CASSRLQNSYNEQFF. The DNA for the CDR3 is TGTGCCAGCAGTCGACTCCAAAACTCCTACAATGAGCAGTTCTTC. The chain carries TRBV6-5 and TRBJ2-1; D unclear. Germline V gives CDR1 MNHEY, CDR2 SVGAGI. The CDR3 is 15 residues long. V was shortened by 5 bases and J by 0 bases, with 11 bases between the two germline ends.

The rearrangement joins TRBV27 to TRBJ1-2, with 10 bases identical to TRBD1. The CDR3 extends over 14 amino acids. The V gene's germline CDR1 is MNHEY and CDR2 SMNVEV (reference sequence). Germline trimming cut 5 bases from V and 8 bases from J; bases unmatched to any gene: 8. CDR3 residues: CASSLTGGGVGYTF. The CDR3 DNA reads as TGTGCCAGCAGTCTGACAGGGGGCGGGGTCGGCTACACCTTC.

J is TRBJ2-1 and V is TRBV7-8, with 7 bases matching TRBD1. CDR3 length equals 14 residues. The V gene's germline CDR1 is SGHVS and CDR2 FQNEAQ. Trimming at V came to 4 bases and at J to 2 bases, leaving 2 bases not matched to a gene. DNA of the CDR3: TGTGCCAGCAGCTCGGGACAGACCTACAATGAGCAGTTCTTC. It is translated as CASSSGQTYNEQFF.

Written as DNA, the CDR3 is TGCGCCAGCAGTAGCGGGACAGGGACGAACACCGGGGAGCTGTTTTTT. Protein sequence: CASSSGTGTNTGELFF. V is TRBV5-1 and J is TRBJ2-2, with D perhaps matching TRBD1 (9 bases). Between the trimmed V and J ends, which lost 5 bases and 0 bases, there was a span of 14 bases. This CDR3 contains 16 residues. Germline CDR1 SGHRS, CDR2 YFSETQ.

This clone has more than one count but fewer than ten. The chain recombines TRBV9 with TRBJ1-5; 10 bases align to TRBD1. Germline trimming cut 4 bases from V and 6 bases from J; bases unmatched to any gene: 7. This CDR3 contains 15 residues. Germline V gene data show CDR1 as SGDLS and CDR2 as YYNGEE. The CDR3 DNA follows: TGTGCCAGCAGCACCTACCGGGACAGGGGTCAGCCCCAGCATTTT. Translation: CASSTYRDRGQPQHF.

As to this clone: A read error may produce the germline difference seen at one junction end. V and J are TRBV5-8 and TRBJ2-7; 11 bases fit TRBD2. Germline-derived CDR1 and CDR2 are SGHTS and YDEGEE. The CDR3 runs to 13 residues. The chain's CDR3 is CASSHSILAGATF. CDR3 DNA: TGTGCCAGCAGCCACTCCATACTAGCGGGAGCTACCTTC.

The chain is built from TRBV28 and TRBJ2-7; 7 bases map to TRBD2. Looked up from germline, CDR1 is MDHEN and CDR2 is SYDVKM. The CDR3 is 14 residues long. V dropped 1 base and J dropped 3; count of bases not matched to a gene: 3. CDR3 in amino acids: CASSLLGGNYEQYF. The CDR3 bases are TGTGCCAGCAGTTTATTGGGGGGGAACTACGAGCAGTACTTC.

This chain connects TRBV5-8 to TRBJ2-3, with D perhaps TRBD1 (6 bases). Germline assignment: CDR1 SGHTS and CDR2 YDEGEE. V lost 2 bases, J lost 4 bases, and 11 bases lay in between. The CDR3 totals 14 residues. This chain's CDR3 is CASSLTGSADTQYF. The CDR3 nucleotides are TGTGCCAGCAGCTTAACAGGGTCGGCAGATACGCAGTATTTT.

This chain uses TRBV5-1 with TRBJ2-7; 10 bases are a match to TRBD2. Germline V CDR1 and CDR2: SGHRS, YFSETQ. This CDR3 spans 14 amino acids. The junction had 3 bases not matched to a gene; V was cut back by 0 bases and J by 6 bases. The chain's CDR3 is CASSLVSGRGEQYF. CDR3 bases: TGCGCCAGCAGCTTGGTAAGCGGGAGGGGCGAGCAGTACTTC.